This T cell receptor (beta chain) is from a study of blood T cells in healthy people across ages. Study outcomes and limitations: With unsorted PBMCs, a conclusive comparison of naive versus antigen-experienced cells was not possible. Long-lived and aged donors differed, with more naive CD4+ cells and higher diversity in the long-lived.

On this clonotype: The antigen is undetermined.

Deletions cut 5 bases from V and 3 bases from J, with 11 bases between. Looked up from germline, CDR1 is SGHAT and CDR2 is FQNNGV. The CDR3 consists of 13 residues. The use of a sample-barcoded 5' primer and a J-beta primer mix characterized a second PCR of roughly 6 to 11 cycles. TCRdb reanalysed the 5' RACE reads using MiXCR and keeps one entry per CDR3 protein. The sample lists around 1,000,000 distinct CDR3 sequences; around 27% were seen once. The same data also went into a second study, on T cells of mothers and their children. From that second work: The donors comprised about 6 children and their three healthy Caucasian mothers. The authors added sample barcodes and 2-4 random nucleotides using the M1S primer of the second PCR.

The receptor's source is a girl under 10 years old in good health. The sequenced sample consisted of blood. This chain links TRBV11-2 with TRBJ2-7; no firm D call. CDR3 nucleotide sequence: TGTGCCAGCAGCCTAACGGCAGTCTACGAGCAGTACTTC. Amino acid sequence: CASSLTAVYEQYF.